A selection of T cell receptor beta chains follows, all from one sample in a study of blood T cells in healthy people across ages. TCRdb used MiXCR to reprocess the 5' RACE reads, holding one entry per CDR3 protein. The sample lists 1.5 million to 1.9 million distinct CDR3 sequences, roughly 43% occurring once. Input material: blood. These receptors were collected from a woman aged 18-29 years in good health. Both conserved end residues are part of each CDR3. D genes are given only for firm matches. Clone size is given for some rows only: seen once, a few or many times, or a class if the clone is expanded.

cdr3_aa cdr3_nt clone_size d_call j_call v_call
CSARDPRGAAEAFF TGCAGTGCTAGAGACCCAAGAGGGGCGGCTGAAGCTTTCTTT . . TRBJ1-1 TRBV20-1
CASGKTSSTDTQYF TGTGCCAGCGGCAAGACTAGTAGCACAGATACGCAGTATTTT . . TRBJ2-3 TRBV7-2
CASSPLATTDTQYF TGTGCCAGCAGCCCCTTAGCGACTACAGATACGCAGTATTTT . . TRBJ2-3 TRBV7-9
CATSEPGGSNQPQHF TGTGCCACCAGTGAGCCAGGGGGTAGCAATCAGCCCCAGCATTTT . TRBD1 TRBJ1-5 TRBV24-1
CASSLASGPGYEQFF TGCGCCAGCAGCTTGGCTAGCGGACCGGGCTATGAGCAGTTCTTC . TRBD2 TRBJ2-1 TRBV5-1
CASNHGPADEQYF TGCGCCAGCAACCATGGCCCTGCGGACGAGCAGTACTTC . . TRBJ2-7 TRBV4-3
CAISSTSGTGEQYF TGTGCCATCAGTTCGACTAGCGGGACAGGTGAGCAGTACTTC few TRBD2 TRBJ2-7 TRBV10-3
CSVSRQDEQFF TGCAGCGTTAGTAGGCAAGATGAGCAGTTCTTC few . TRBJ2-1 TRBV29-1
CASSQRRRLAENYYNEQFF TGTGCCAGCAGCCAGAGGAGGAGGCTAGCGGAAAATTACTACAATGAGCAGTTCTTC . TRBD2 TRBJ2-1 TRBV11-1
CASSPSRFINEQFF TGTGCCAGCAGTCCCTCCAGGTTCATCAATGAGCAGTTCTTC . . TRBJ2-1 TRBV27
CASKRGQGAYNEQYF TGTGCCAGTAAACGGGGACAGGGGGCTTACAATGAGCAGTACTTC . TRBD1 TRBJ2-7 TRBV6-5
CASSQEKGYYEQFF TGCGCCAGCAGCCAAGAGAAGGGTTACTATGAGCAGTTCTTC many . TRBJ2-1 TRBV4-3
CASSYTSDLAGGNNEQYF TGTGCCAGCAGTTACACGTCCGATCTAGCGGGAGGGAACAATGAGCAGTACTTC . TRBD2 TRBJ2-7 TRBV6-2/TRBV6-3
CASSQDIRDLNEQFF TGTGCCAGCAGCCAAGATATTCGCGACCTAAATGAGCAGTTCTTC few . TRBJ2-1 TRBV3-1
CASSDTATTNEKLFF TGTGCCAGCAGTGATACCGCGACAACTAATGAAAAACTGTTTTTT . . TRBJ1-4 TRBV25-1
CASSFYRTGYGYTF TGTGCCAGCAGTTTTTATCGGACAGGGTATGGCTACACCTTC . TRBD1 TRBJ1-2 TRBV27
CATTAYGRNNEKLFF TGTGCCACCACGGCCTATGGCCGGAATAATGAAAAACTGTTTTTT . . TRBJ1-4 TRBV6-1
CSAVGQISYEQYF TGCAGCGCTGTCGGACAGATCTCCTACGAGCAGTACTTC . . TRBJ2-7 TRBV29-1
CASSTAGASYNEQFF TGTGCCAGCAGCACAGCGGGGGCCTCCTACAATGAGCAGTTCTTC . TRBD2 TRBJ2-1 TRBV11-2
CSARVRGENTEAFF TGCAGTGCTAGAGTGAGGGGCGAGAACACTGAAGCTTTCTTT . . TRBJ1-1 TRBV20-1
CASSIFGQLQETQYF TGTGCCAGTAGTATCTTTGGCCAGCTCCAAGAGACCCAGTACTTC . . TRBJ2-5 TRBV19
CASSEGVSGTYNEQFF TGTGCCAGCAGCGAAGGGGTTAGCGGGACCTACAATGAGCAGTTCTTC . TRBD2 TRBJ2-1 TRBV9
CSARDQGPTDAQYF TGCAGTGCTAGAGATCAAGGGCCAACAGATGCGCAGTATTTT . . TRBJ2-3 TRBV20-1
CSASGQVDGYTF TGCAGTGCTAGTGGGCAGGTGGATGGCTACACCTTC . . TRBJ1-2 TRBV20-1
CASSVTSGSTYNEQFF TGTGCCAGCAGCGTAACTAGCGGGTCGACCTACAATGAGCAGTTCTTC many TRBD2 TRBJ2-1 TRBV9
CSVEIGGRTDTQYF TGCAGCGTTGAAATTGGAGGGCGCACAGATACGCAGTATTTT many . TRBJ2-3 TRBV29-1
CASSHDPRSSNQPQHF TGCGCCAGCAGCCACGACCCTAGGTCTAGCAATCAGCCCCAGCATTTT . . TRBJ1-5 TRBV4-1
CASSLWQPQSYF TGTGCCAGCAGCTTATGGCAACCCCAGTCGTACTTC few . TRBJ2-7 TRBV7-9